This is a list of T cell receptor beta chains from one sample in a study of blood T cell repertoires in COVID-19. The repertoire was sequenced with immunoSEQ multiplex PCR; TCRdb's copy has only in-frame clones and lacks some. The sample yields approximately 330,000 clones, 65% to 90% seen once. The sequencing input was PBMCs or T cells enriched from blood (not recorded which). The receptors stem from a middle-aged woman with acute COVID-19. CDR3s include the opening cysteine and the closing phenylalanine or tryptophan. The D gene is left open where the match is weak. Rows may omit the clone size; those that give it use once, few, many or a size class.

J gene,V gene,D gene,clone size,CDR3 protein,CDR3 DNA
TRBJ1-1,TRBV29-1,.,.,CSVAGSGWNTEAFF,TGCAGCGTTGCGGGATCCGGGTGGAACACTGAAGCTTTCTTT
TRBJ2-5,TRBV11-2,.,.,CASSFGGETQYF,TGTGCCAGCAGCTTTGGAGGGGAGACCCAGTACTTC
TRBJ1-1,TRBV11-3,.,.,CASQGGGNTEAFF,TGTGCCAGTCAGGGTGGTGGGAACACTGAAGCTTTCTTT
TRBJ2-1,TRBV7-3,.,.,CASSSSHSSYNEQFF,TGTGCCAGCAGCTCCAGTCATTCCTCCTACAATGAGCAGTTCTTC
TRBJ2-3,TRBV5-1,TRBD1,.,CASSGQGYTDTQYF,TGCGCCAGCAGCGGACAGGGGTACACAGATACGCAGTATTTT
TRBJ1-1,TRBV29-1,TRBD1,.,CSARQGAATEAFF,TGCAGCGCAAGACAGGGGGCGGCCACTGAAGCTTTCTTT
TRBJ1-5,TRBV19,.,.,CASSTMTGSNQPQHF,TGTGCCAGTAGTACCATGACAGGAAGCAATCAGCCCCAGCATTTT
TRBJ1-3,TRBV4-2,.,few,CASSQESSRSDSGNTIYF,TGTGCCAGCAGCCAAGAGTCTTCCAGGTCAGACTCTGGAAACACCATATATTTT
TRBJ1-3,TRBV20-1,.,.,CSASLQDSGNTIYF,TGCAGTGCTAGTTTGCAGGACTCCGGAAACACCATATATTTT
TRBJ2-1,TRBV10-3,TRBD2,.,CAISPTSGRYNEQFF,TGTGCCATCAGCCCGACTAGCGGGAGGTACAATGAGCAGTTCTTC
TRBJ2-1,TRBV5-1,TRBD2,.,CASSRSSGGNNEQFF,TGCGCCAGCAGCCGCTCTAGCGGGGGGAACAATGAGCAGTTCTTC
TRBJ1-5,TRBV2,.,.,CASSVSGNYQPQHF,TGTGCCAGCAGTGTTTCAGGGAATTATCAGCCCCAGCATTTT
TRBJ1-4,TRBV19,.,.,CASSSLQGVWEKLFF,TGTGCCAGTAGTTCGCTACAGGGAGTGTGGGAAAAACTGTTTTTT
TRBJ1-2,TRBV5-4,TRBD1,.,CASSLSRGQGNGYTF,TGTGCCAGCAGCTTGAGTCGAGGACAGGGAAATGGCTACACCTTC
TRBJ1-6,TRBV7-8,TRBD1,.,CASSLGGTGLSSYNSPLHF,TGTGCCAGCAGCTTAGGGGGGACAGGGTTAAGCTCCTATAATTCACCCCTCCACTTT
TRBJ2-2,TRBV10-3,.,.,CAISESNLLNTGELFF,TGTGCCATCAGTGAGTCGAATCTACTTAACACCGGGGAGCTGTTTTTT
TRBJ2-2,TRBV3-1/TRBV3-2,.,once,CASSLTHVDRRRGELFF,TGTGCCAGCAGCCTTACACACGTAGACCGCCGGAGGGGGGAGCTGTTTTTT
TRBJ2-1,TRBV3-1/TRBV3-2,.,.,CASSQGGGLYNEQFF,TGTGCCAGCAGCCAAGGGGGGGGCCTCTACAATGAGCAGTTCTTC
TRBJ1-1,TRBV6-2/TRBV6-3,.,.,CASSSTGKSTEAFF,TGTGCCAGCAGTTCAACAGGGAAGAGCACTGAAGCTTTCTTT
TRBJ2-3,TRBV5-4,TRBD2,.,CASMLAGTDTQYF,TGTGCCAGCATGCTAGCGGGCACAGATACGCAGTATTTT
TRBJ1-1,TRBV6-1,.,few,CASSDSGGPLTEAFF,TGTGCCAGCAGTGATTCAGGAGGGCCCCTAACTGAAGCTTTCTTT
TRBJ1-5,TRBV6-6,.,.,CASSYSLTLNQPQHF,TGTGCCAGCAGTTACTCACTCACCCTCAATCAGCCCCAGCATTTT
TRBJ1-1,TRBV28,TRBD1,.,CASSRTGRGTEAFF,TGTGCCAGCAGCCGGACAGGTCGAGGTACTGAAGCTTTCTTT
TRBJ2-2,TRBV4-2,.,.,CASSQGPGTDGELFF,TGTGCCAGCAGCCAAGGCCCGGGGACTGACGGGGAGCTGTTTTTT
TRBJ2-7,TRBV3-1/TRBV3-2,TRBD2,.,CASSPGSSGRARSYEQYF,TGTGCCAGCAGCCCCGGGTCTAGCGGGAGGGCCCGCTCCTACGAGCAGTACTTC
TRBJ1-2,TRBV4-1,TRBD1,.,CASSHDTGTDGYTF,TGCGCCAGCAGCCATGACACCGGGACAGATGGCTACACCTTC
TRBJ2-1,TRBV5-6,.,once,CASSPKRVSEQFF,TGTGCCAGCAGCCCCAAGCGCGTTTCTGAGCAGTTCTTC
TRBJ2-7,TRBV7-2,TRBD2,.,CASSFGRLAGDSEQYF,TGTGCCAGCAGCTTCGGGAGACTAGCGGGGGATTCCGAGCAGTACTTC
TRBJ1-6,TRBV7-2,.,.,CASRLGGPINSPLHF,TGTGCCAGCCGTTTGGGGGGACCGATAAATTCACCCCTCCACTTT
TRBJ1-6,TRBV14,.,.,CASSQGGLAHHF,TGTGCCAGCAGCCAAGGGGGACTGGCGCACCACTTT
TRBJ2-2,TRBV28,TRBD2,.,CASSRVRELSGELFF,TGTGCCAGCAGTCGTGTGCGGGAGTTATCCGGGGAGCTGTTTTTT
TRBJ1-3,TRBV11-2,.,few,CASSLFAGAARRSGNTIYF,TGTGCCAGCAGCTTATTCGCGGGTGCTGCCAGGCGCTCTGGAAACACCATATATTTT
TRBJ2-5,TRBV10-3,TRBD2,.,CAISPRLAGGEETQYF,TGTGCCATCAGTCCCAGACTAGCGGGGGGGGAAGAGACCCAGTACTTC
TRBJ1-4,TRBV19,.,.,CASSREGTLFNEKLFF,TGTGCCAGTAGTCGTGAGGGTACCCTTTTTAATGAAAAACTGTTTTTT
TRBJ1-1,TRBV2,TRBD1,.,CASSGLLRGLGTEAFF,TGTGCCAGCAGTGGTCTCTTAAGGGGGCTCGGCACTGAAGCTTTCTTT
TRBJ1-2,TRBV4-1,.,.,CASSQDIGVLRHGYTF,TGCGCCAGCAGCCAAGATATAGGAGTTCTCCGCCATGGCTACACCTTC
TRBJ2-6,TRBV5-1,TRBD1,.,CASSGTGDGANVLTF,TGCGCCAGCAGCGGCACAGGGGATGGGGCCAACGTCCTGACTTTC
TRBJ1-1,TRBV15,TRBD1,.,CATSRDLGTEVEAFF,TGTGCCACCAGCAGAGATCTGGGGACAGAAGTCGAAGCTTTCTTT
TRBJ2-7,TRBV6-5,TRBD2,.,CASSYEAGSNHEQYF,TGTGCCAGCAGTTACGAAGCGGGAAGTAACCACGAGCAGTACTTC
TRBJ2-5,TRBV19,TRBD1,.,CASSRKGQGAETQYF,TGTGCCAGTAGTAGGAAGGGCCAGGGGGCAGAGACCCAGTACTTC
TRBJ1-1,TRBV21-1,.,.,CASSKETKKGLDTEAFF,TGTGCCAGCAGCAAAGAAACGAAGAAGGGGTTGGACACTGAAGCTTTCTTT
TRBJ2-7,TRBV4-3,TRBD1,.,CASSQRTGGPYEQYF,TGCGCCAGCAGCCAACGGACAGGGGGCCCCTACGAGCAGTACTTC
TRBJ1-4,TRBV27,.,.,CASSLPMSPGTNEKLFF,TGTGCCAGCAGTTTACCGATGAGTCCCGGGACTAATGAAAAACTGTTTTTT
TRBJ1-1,TRBV12-5,.,.,CASGLVGVVSSGSNTEAFF,TGTGCTAGTGGTTTGGTGGGTGTTGTTTCCTCAGGGTCGAACACTGAAGCTTTCTTT